The 20 T cell receptor beta chains listed next were all sequenced from one sample in a study of CD8+ T cells in alopecia areata. TCR sequencing used cDNA made by reverse transcription of extracted RNA. Clones were read by immunoSEQ multiplex PCR, and TCRdb kept only the in-frame ones, dropping some. Altogether more than 90,000 clones are present, just under 60% being singletons, with the ten largest covering 16%. Indicated treatment: oral pan-JAK inhibitor, 5-10 mg twice daily. The sample in question was CD8+ T cells sorted from blood, obtained around week 55, from a patient treated with tofacitinib. Every receptor here comes from a human donor with alopecia areata.

The chain links TRBV27 to TRBJ1-2; TRBD1 matches 8 bases. V lost 0 bases to trimming and J lost 4 bases; unmatched junction nucleotides: 4. Germline assignment: CDR1 MNHEY and CDR2 SMNVEV (reference sequence). CDR3 length: 15 residues. The CDR3 loop is CASSLSQGDIYGYTF. In DNA form, the CDR3 reads TGTGCCAGCAGTTTATCACAGGGGGATATCTATGGCTACACCTTC.

This rearrangement joins TRBV6-5 to TRBJ2-7, with D unresolved. CDR3 length: 11 residues. Germline-derived CDR1 and CDR2 are MNHEY and SVGAGI. Trimming removed 0 bases from V and 10 bases from J, with 7 bases in between. CDR3 region: CASSYSKVQYF. As DNA, the CDR3 is TGTGCCAGCAGTTACTCGAAGGTCCAGTACTTC.

Concerning this clone: The identical CDR3 is also encoded by other nucleotide sequences in the sample. The chain recombines TRBV5-1 with TRBJ2-5; D unclear. CDR1 and CDR2 (germline): SGHRS, YFSETQ. Between the trimmed V and J ends, which lost 2 bases and 5 bases, there was a span of 4 bases. The CDR3 runs 11 residues. CDR3 residues: CASSFGETQYF. The CDR3 DNA sequence: TGCGCCAGCAGCTTCGGGGAGACCCAGTACTTC.

The chain uses TRBV4-1 and TRBJ1-2; no clear D gene. The V and J ends lost 2 bases and 0 bases respectively, with 10 bases between them. This CDR3 is built from 15 residues. CDR1 and CDR2 from the germline V gene are MGHRA and YSYEKL. The CDR3 spells CASSQRTLANYGYTF. The CDR3 DNA is TGCGCCAGCAGCCAAAGGACCTTAGCTAACTATGGCTACACCTTC.

This chain connects TRBV19 to TRBJ1-5; D is possibly TRBD1 (6 bases). V gave up 7 bases and J gave up 0 bases, with 16 bases separating them. Germline V gene sequence: CDR1 LNHDA, CDR2 SQIVND (reference sequence). This CDR3 has 16 amino acids. The CDR3: CASTGAGPYSNQPQHF. The DNA for the CDR3 is TGTGCCAGTACGGGGGCAGGGCCGTATAGCAATCAGCCCCAGCATTTT.

The J gene is TRBJ1-2, the V gene TRBV7-9, with 8 nucleotides matching TRBD1. CDR1 SEHNR and CDR2 FQNEAQ come from the germline V gene (reference sequence). This CDR3 contains 14 residues. The V and J ends lost 6 bases and 6 bases, in that order; junction bases with no gene match: 9. CDR3 in amino acids: CASSPTGGRDGYTF. CDR3 in DNA: TGTGCCAGCAGTCCAACAGGGGGGAGAGATGGCTACACCTTC.

This clone has more than one count but fewer than ten. At one end the junction does not follow the germline gene, possibly because of a read error. The chain has TRBV29-1 and TRBJ2-1; D not certain. The germline gives CDR1 SQVTM, CDR2 ANQGSEA. The CDR3 contains 12 residues. The CDR3 loop reads CSVEGTYNEQFF. As DNA, the CDR3 is TGCAGCGTCGAAGGAACTTACAATGAGCAGTTCTTC.

The chain recombines TRBV4-2 with TRBJ2-7; possibly TRBD2 for D (5 bases). The V gene lost 2 bases and the J gene lost 0 bases, with 11 bases spanning the gap. In germline, CDR1 is LGHNA, CDR2 YNFKEQ. CDR3 size: 15 residues. The CDR3 loop is CASSQIALSSYEQYF. The CDR3 DNA follows: TGTGCCAGCAGCCAAATAGCGCTTAGCTCCTACGAGCAGTACTTC.

The genes are TRBV6-4 and TRBJ1-1; TRBD1 matches 10 bases. The V and J ends lost 6 bases and 2 bases, in that order; junction bases with no gene match: 3. The CDR3 has 14 residues. Germline assignment: CDR1 MRHNA and CDR2 SNTAGT. The CDR3 bases are TGTGCCAGCAGCGTGACAGGGGGCAACACTGAAGCTTTCTTT. Its protein is CASSVTGGNTEAFF.

J is TRBJ1-4 and V is TRBV5-1, with 7 bases fitting TRBD1. V lost 1 base, J lost 8 bases, and 14 bases stayed unmatched. Germline V gene data show CDR1 as SGHRS and CDR2 as YFSETQ. This CDR3 is built from 17 residues. The CDR3 bases are TGCGCCAGCAGCTTGAGATTTTCCCTCGACAGGGTGGAAAAACTGTTTTTT. As protein: CASSLRFSLDRVEKLFF.

This clone appeared once. One end of the junction is discordant with germline, which a read error may explain. This chain uses TRBV7-7 with TRBJ1-1; D ambiguous. The CDR3 covers 13 residues. In germline, CDR1 is SSHAT, CDR2 FNYEAQ (reference sequence). CDR3 sequence reads: CASSREANTEAFF. The DNA for the CDR3 is TGTGCTAGCAGCCGGGAAGCGAACACTGAAGCTTTCTTT.

This clone has more than one count but fewer than ten. The CDR3 nucleotides read TGTGCCAGCAGCTTAGGGATAAACACTGAAGCTTTCTTT. Translation: CASSLGINTEAFF. V is TRBV7-6 and J is TRBJ1-1, with D hard to call. V lost 1 base and J lost 2, with 5 bases in between. This CDR3 region has 13 residues. The germline V gene has CDR1 SGHVS and CDR2 FNYEAQ.

There are a few counts of this clone. V and J are TRBV9 and TRBJ2-1, with a possible D match to TRBD2 (5 bases). CDR3 length equals 15 residues. Trimming pared 8 bases from V and 2 bases from J, leaving 17 bases between. Germline CDR1 is SGDLS and CDR2 is YYNGEE. The CDR3 DNA reads as TGTGCCAGTTCCTCTTTGGAGGCTGCCTACAATGAGCAGTTCTTC. The encoded protein is CASSSLEAAYNEQFF.

This chain joins TRBV13 and TRBJ1-1; D is ambiguous. Germline loops: CDR1 PRHDT, CDR2 FYEKMQ (reference sequence). The V and J ends lost 4 bases and 2 bases respectively, with 11 bases between them. The CDR3 runs to 14 residues. CDR3 DNA: TGTGCCAGCAGCTATCCCCCTTCCAACACTGAAGCTTTCTTT. It encodes CASSYPPSNTEAFF.

The V gene is TRBV27, the J gene TRBJ1-4; possibly TRBD1 for D (5 bases). Between the trimmed V and J ends, which lost 3 bases and 4 bases, there was a span of 9 bases. Per germline, CDR1 MNHEY and CDR2 SMNVEV (reference sequence). The CDR3 totals 14 residues. CDR3 nucleotide sequence: TGTGCCAGCAGTTTTGGGGGAAGTAATGAAAAACTGTTTTTT. It specifies CASSFGGSNEKLFF.

V and J are TRBV19 and TRBJ1-5, with no clear D. The CDR3 is 13 amino acids. Looked up from germline, CDR1 is LNHDA and CDR2 is SQIVND (reference sequence). Deletions cut 2 bases from V and 7 bases from J, with 9 bases between. CDR3 nucleotide sequence: TGTGCCAGTAGTATAACTAGGGCCCAGCCCCAGCATTTT. It codes for CASSITRAQPQHF. Using reference TRBV19 and TRBJ1-5 for the parts outside the CDR3, the full variable domain is DGGITQSPKYLFRKEGQNVTLSCEQNLNHDAMYWYRQDPGQGLRLIYYSQIVNDFQKGDIAEGYSVSREKKESFPLTVTSAQKNPTAFYLCASSITRAQPQHFGDGTRLSIL.

This chain joins TRBV7-6 and TRBJ1-1, with TRBD1 as a possible D gene (5 bases). The CDR3 extends over 16 amino acids. Deletions cut 1 base from V and 1 base from J, with 13 bases between. From germline, CDR1 is SGHVS and CDR2 FNYEAQ. The CDR3 region is CASSLGIRQKNTEAFF. The CDR3 region has the DNA TGTGCCAGCAGCTTAGGGATCCGACAGAAGAACACTGAAGCTTTCTTT.

The gene calls are TRBV4-1 and TRBJ1-3; 9 nucleotides agree with TRBD1. Germline V gene lookup returns CDR1 MGHRA and CDR2 YSYEKL. The CDR3 has 14 residues. The V gene end was trimmed by 5 bases and the J gene end by 4 bases; junction bases not matched to a gene: 3. CDR3 DNA sequence: TGCGCCAGCAGCGTGGGACAGGGCGGAAACACCATATATTTT. Its translation is CASSVGQGGNTIYF.

The V gene is TRBV10-3, the J gene TRBJ2-3, with D unclear. The CDR3 is made up of 15 amino acids. V shed 3 bases and J shed 3 bases, with 13 bases lying between them. Germline CDR1 ENHRY, CDR2 SYGVKD. CDR3: CAISDGPGLTDTQYF. CDR3 in DNA: TGTGCCATCAGTGACGGACCCGGGCTAACAGATACGCAGTATTTT.

This clone was observed a handful of times. This CDR3 is also generated by other DNA sequences in the sample. V and J are TRBV30 and TRBJ2-1; tentative D call: TRBD1 (5 bases). The CDR3 loop spans 11 amino acids. The germline gives CDR1 GTSNPN, CDR2 SVGIG (reference sequence). Trimming took 2 bases from V and 6 from J, leaving 5 bases between them. CDR3 bases: TGTGCCTGGAGTCAGGGCAATGAGCAGTTCTTC. Translation: CAWSQGNEQFF. The full variable domain, its missing parts supplied by reference TRBV30 and TRBJ2-1, is SQTIHQWPATLVQPVGSPLSLECTVEGTSNPNLYWYRQAAGRGLQLLFYSVGIGQISSEVPQNLSASRPQDRQFILSSKKLLLSDSGFYLCAWSQGNEQFFGPGTRLTVL.